This T cell receptor (beta chain) derives from a study of cytomegalovirus exposure and HLA in healthy donors. The overall study: Previous work identified roughly 110 million unique TCR beta sequences from roughly 170 million T cells.

Germline lookup yields CDR1 SGHRS and CDR2 YFSETQ. The CDR3 runs to 15 residues. Unmatched junction bases numbered 1, after V lost 1 base and J lost 1 base. PCR primers comprised 60 Vbeta and 13 Jbeta primers. TCRdb's table, derived via immunoSEQ multiplex PCR, lists solely in-frame clones and lacks some. The sample has approximately 130,000 clones, over 65% seen once. Findings and limits, study-wide: The study listed approximately 160 cytomegalovirus-associated TCR beta chains. Evidence from a later analysis indicated that most CMV-associated TCR beta chains looked HLA-restricted. In an earlier analysis, most TCR beta V segments were productive about 87% or about 30% of the time.

In regard to this clone: What it binds is not known.

This chain connects TRBV5-1 to TRBJ2-2; 7 positions match TRBD1. The TCR was taken from a man aged 50 to 60 in good health and CMV-seronegative. Sequencing was done on a sample of PBMCs. The DNA of the CDR3 is TGCGCCAGCAGCTTGCGACAGGGGAACACCGGGGAGCTGTTTTTT. Encoded protein: CASSLRQGNTGELFF.